Listed below are T cell receptor beta chains from one sample, sequenced in a study of cytomegalovirus exposure and HLA in healthy donors. Data came from immunoSEQ multiplex PCR; TCRdb stores just in-frame clones and leaves some out. The data hold around 160,000 clones, with about three quarters observed a single time. The source material was PBMCs. The source of these receptors is a woman between 40 and 55 years old in good health and CMV-seropositive. Both conserved end residues are part of each CDR3. D genes are given only for firm matches. Only some rows state a clone size, as once, few, many or a class for expanded clones.

v_gene: TRBV5-5
abundance: few
j_gene: TRBJ2-3
d_gene: TRBD2
CDR3aa: CASSFSGSGGDTQYF
CDR3nt: TGTGCCAGCAGCTTTTCCGGGTCGGGAGGAGATACGCAGTATTTT

v_gene: TRBV30
abundance: .
j_gene: TRBJ1-6
d_gene: .
CDR3aa: CAWSRQPDSPLHF
CDR3nt: TGTGCCTGGAGTCGACAGCCAGATTCACCCCTCCACTTT

v_gene: TRBV6-5
abundance: .
j_gene: TRBJ1-2
d_gene: .
CDR3aa: CASSSAGDNYGYTF
CDR3nt: TGTGCCAGCAGTTCAGCAGGGGATAACTATGGCTACACCTTC

v_gene: TRBV2
abundance: .
j_gene: TRBJ2-5
d_gene: TRBD2
CDR3aa: CASSGRGGQETQYF
CDR3nt: TGTGCCAGCAGTGGTCGGGGGGGGCAGGAGACCCAGTACTTC

v_gene: TRBV28
abundance: .
j_gene: TRBJ2-7
d_gene: TRBD2
CDR3aa: CASSTSGGLYEQYF
CDR3nt: TGTGCCAGCAGTACTAGCGGGGGGCTCTACGAGCAGTACTTC

v_gene: TRBV4-3
abundance: .
j_gene: TRBJ1-1
d_gene: TRBD1
CDR3aa: CASSLGQGDEAFF
CDR3nt: TGCGCCAGCAGCCTAGGACAGGGAGATGAAGCTTTCTTT

v_gene: TRBV5-4
abundance: .
j_gene: TRBJ2-3
d_gene: TRBD2
CDR3aa: CASSSGGAGGISTDTQYF
CDR3nt: TGTGCCAGCAGCTCCGGGGGGGCGGGTGGGATTAGCACAGATACGCAGTATTTT

v_gene: TRBV6-5
abundance: .
j_gene: TRBJ2-7
d_gene: TRBD1
CDR3aa: CASNRDRGRYEQYF
CDR3nt: TGTGCCAGCAATCGTGACAGGGGAAGGTACGAGCAGTACTTC

v_gene: TRBV30
abundance: .
j_gene: TRBJ1-1
d_gene: .
CDR3aa: CAWNRGNTEAFF
CDR3nt: TGTGCCTGGAATAGGGGGAACACTGAAGCTTTCTTT

v_gene: TRBV5-1
abundance: once
j_gene: TRBJ2-4
d_gene: .
CDR3aa: CASSSGGGEENIQYF
CDR3nt: TGCGCCAGCAGCTCTGGCGGGGGCGAGGAAAACATTCAGTACTTC

v_gene: TRBV6-5
abundance: few
j_gene: TRBJ1-2
d_gene: .
CDR3aa: CASSYVTASRNYGYTF
CDR3nt: TGTGCCAGCAGTTACGTGACAGCGAGCCGGAACTATGGCTACACCTTC

v_gene: TRBV5-4
abundance: .
j_gene: TRBJ1-1
d_gene: TRBD1
CDR3aa: CASSHGPTGGTEAFF
CDR3nt: TGTGCCAGCAGCCACGGCCCGACAGGGGGCACTGAAGCTTTCTTT

v_gene: TRBV4-1
abundance: .
j_gene: TRBJ2-4
d_gene: .
CDR3aa: CASSREGGKNIQYF
CDR3nt: TGCGCCAGCAGCCGTGAAGGAGGCAAAAACATTCAGTACTTC

v_gene: TRBV19
abundance: .
j_gene: TRBJ2-1
d_gene: .
CDR3aa: CASSIYAGNEQFF
CDR3nt: TGTGCCAGTAGTATTTACGCGGGGAATGAGCAGTTCTTC

v_gene: TRBV30
abundance: .
j_gene: TRBJ1-2
d_gene: .
CDR3aa: CAWRGLGGGKYDYTF
CDR3nt: TGTGCCTGGAGGGGGCTGGGCGGGGGGAAATACGACTACACCTTC

v_gene: TRBV2
abundance: .
j_gene: TRBJ2-5
d_gene: TRBD2
CDR3aa: CASRTSGGQETQYF
CDR3nt: TGTGCCAGCAGGACTAGCGGGGGCCAAGAGACCCAGTACTTC

v_gene: TRBV5-1
abundance: once
j_gene: TRBJ2-2
d_gene: TRBD2
CDR3aa: CASTPGLAGQTGELFF
CDR3nt: TGCGCCAGCACCCCGGGACTAGCGGGACAGACCGGGGAGCTGTTTTTT

v_gene: TRBV30
abundance: .
j_gene: TRBJ1-5
d_gene: .
CDR3aa: CAWSLPSRDNQPQHF
CDR3nt: TGTGCCTGGAGTCTCCCCAGCAGGGACAATCAGCCCCAGCATTTT

v_gene: TRBV7-9
abundance: .
j_gene: TRBJ1-2
d_gene: .
CDR3aa: CASSLDNDYGYTF
CDR3nt: TGTGCCAGCAGCTTAGACAACGACTATGGCTACACCTTC

v_gene: TRBV28
abundance: .
j_gene: TRBJ2-6
d_gene: .
CDR3aa: CASRWRGGGWANVLTF
CDR3nt: TGTGCCAGCAGATGGCGAGGGGGGGGTTGGGCCAACGTCCTGACTTTC

v_gene: TRBV9
abundance: .
j_gene: TRBJ2-7
d_gene: TRBD1
CDR3aa: CASSVSHRGDEQYF
CDR3nt: TGTGCCAGCAGCGTGTCTCACAGGGGAGACGAGCAGTACTTC

v_gene: TRBV7-2
abundance: .
j_gene: TRBJ2-5
d_gene: .
CDR3aa: CASSLSSGNQETQYF
CDR3nt: TGTGCCAGCAGCTTGTCCAGCGGAAACCAAGAGACCCAGTACTTC

v_gene: TRBV6-6
abundance: .
j_gene: TRBJ2-7
d_gene: .
CDR3aa: CASSERLRQGQYF
CDR3nt: TGTGCCAGCAGCGAACGACTCCGCCAGGGGCAGTACTTC

v_gene: TRBV6-5
abundance: few
j_gene: TRBJ1-2
d_gene: TRBD1
CDR3aa: CASSDRAYGYTF
CDR3nt: TGTGCCAGCAGTGACAGGGCCTATGGCTACACCTTC

v_gene: TRBV28
abundance: .
j_gene: TRBJ1-1
d_gene: .
CDR3aa: CATGRGAMNTEAFF
CDR3nt: TGTGCCACAGGACGGGGAGCGATGAACACTGAAGCTTTCTTT

v_gene: TRBV30
abundance: .
j_gene: TRBJ2-1
d_gene: TRBD2
CDR3aa: CAWSGGLAPSNEQFF
CDR3nt: TGTGCCTGGAGTGGGGGACTAGCGCCCTCCAATGAGCAGTTCTTC

v_gene: TRBV6-4
abundance: .
j_gene: TRBJ2-3
d_gene: TRBD2
CDR3aa: CASSRERGGTDTQYF
CDR3nt: TGTGCCAGCAGTAGAGAGCGGGGGGGCACAGATACGCAGTATTTT

v_gene: TRBV27
abundance: .
j_gene: TRBJ1-4
d_gene: TRBD1
CDR3aa: CASSFSTGLIEKLFF
CDR3nt: TGTGCCAGCAGTTTTTCGACAGGGCTAATTGAAAAACTGTTTTTT

v_gene: TRBV30
abundance: .
j_gene: TRBJ1-1
d_gene: TRBD1
CDR3aa: CAWDRGNTEAFF
CDR3nt: TGTGCCTGGGACAGGGGAAACACTGAAGCTTTCTTT

v_gene: TRBV7-9
abundance: .
j_gene: TRBJ2-5
d_gene: .
CDR3aa: CASSFIGREGETQYF
CDR3nt: TGTGCCAGCAGCTTTATCGGGAGAGAGGGGGAGACCCAGTACTTC

v_gene: TRBV4-3
abundance: .
j_gene: TRBJ1-1
d_gene: TRBD1
CDR3aa: CASSPGQEDTEAFF
CDR3nt: TGCGCCAGCAGCCCGGGACAGGAGGACACTGAAGCTTTCTTT

v_gene: TRBV2
abundance: .
j_gene: TRBJ2-2
d_gene: TRBD2
CDR3aa: CASSRLAGGANTGELFF
CDR3nt: TGTGCCAGCAGTCGACTAGCGGGGGGGGCGAACACCGGGGAGCTGTTTTTT

v_gene: TRBV6-4
abundance: once
j_gene: TRBJ2-1
d_gene: TRBD2
CDR3aa: CASRVLAGGGEQFF
CDR3nt: TGTGCCAGCAGGGTACTAGCGGGAGGGGGTGAGCAGTTCTTC

v_gene: TRBV9
abundance: .
j_gene: TRBJ2-3
d_gene: TRBD2
CDR3aa: CASSVAIAGGSDTQYF
CDR3nt: TGTGCCAGCAGCGTAGCTATAGCGGGAGGGTCAGATACGCAGTATTTT

v_gene: TRBV4-3
abundance: few
j_gene: TRBJ2-3
d_gene: TRBD2
CDR3aa: CASSQEEERGGFTDTQYF
CDR3nt: TGCGCCAGCAGCCAAGAAGAGGAGCGGGGGGGGTTCACAGATACGCAGTATTTT

v_gene: TRBV19
abundance: .
j_gene: TRBJ2-6
d_gene: .
CDR3aa: CASSIGEGISSGANVLTF
CDR3nt: TGTGCCAGTAGTATAGGCGAGGGTATCTCGTCTGGGGCCAACGTCCTGACTTTC

v_gene: TRBV18
abundance: .
j_gene: TRBJ2-7
d_gene: TRBD1
CDR3aa: CASSPGTGLREQYF
CDR3nt: TGTGCCAGCTCACCTGGGACAGGGTTACGCGAGCAGTACTTC

v_gene: TRBV19
abundance: .
j_gene: TRBJ2-3
d_gene: .
CDR3aa: CASRPGQGGDTQYF
CDR3nt: TGTGCCAGCCGACCGGGACAAGGGGGTGATACGCAGTATTTT

v_gene: TRBV6-5
abundance: .
j_gene: TRBJ2-7
d_gene: TRBD2
CDR3aa: CASSPRVAGVYEQYF
CDR3nt: TGTGCCAGCAGTCCCCGGGTAGCGGGAGTCTACGAGCAGTACTTC

v_gene: TRBV2
abundance: .
j_gene: TRBJ1-2
d_gene: .
CDR3aa: CASTPGRGSRGYGYTF
CDR3nt: TGTGCCAGCACCCCGGGTCGGGGTTCTCGTGGCTATGGCTACACCTTC

v_gene: TRBV6-5
abundance: .
j_gene: TRBJ2-4
d_gene: TRBD1
CDR3aa: CASSPSGTGKNIQYF
CDR3nt: TGTGCCAGCAGCCCATCCGGGACAGGGAAAAACATTCAGTACTTC

v_gene: TRBV11-2
abundance: .
j_gene: TRBJ1-4
d_gene: TRBD1
CDR3aa: CASSPPGTGIGTNEKLFF
CDR3nt: TGTGCCAGCAGCCCCCCCGGGACAGGGATTGGAACTAATGAAAAACTGTTTTTT